These 23 T cell receptor beta chains came from one sample sequenced in a study of long-term antiretroviral therapy in people with HIV. An immunoSEQ assay, version v3.0, was performed at survey level. The protocol was immunoSEQ multiplex PCR, while the TCRdb copy is restricted to in-frame clones and leaves out a portion. The table has about 20,000 clones, nearly 95% seen once. Sequencing was performed on unsorted PBMCs, taken 4.4 years after starting antiretroviral therapy. The receptors shown here come from a woman in her forties or fifties with HIV.

This sequence joins TRBV9 and TRBJ2-2; 10 bases fit TRBD1. The CDR3 totals 14 residues. Germline V gene data show CDR1 as SGDLS and CDR2 as YYNGEE. V trimming: 3 bases; J trimming: 5 bases; junction bases outside the gene matches: 1. CDR3 sequence reads: CASSGTGGTGELFF. For the CDR3, the DNA is TGTGCCAGCAGCGGGACAGGGGGGACCGGGGAGCTGTTTTTT.

This chain links TRBV27 with TRBJ1-2, with TRBD1 matching 12 bases. The ends lost 6 bases at V and 4 bases at J; junction bases unmatched: 9. Germline CDR1 is MNHEY and CDR2 is SMNVEV (reference sequence). The CDR3 is made up of 16 amino acids. The CDR3 protein is CASRTIGTGGGYGYTF. The CDR3 DNA sequence: TGTGCCAGCAGGACAATCGGGACAGGGGGCGGCTATGGCTACACCTTC.

The chain carries TRBV5-4 and TRBJ2-6; D is unresolved. The ends were cut back, 0 bases at V and 1 base at J, with 5 bases in the middle. The germline gives CDR1 SGHNT, CDR2 YYREEE (reference sequence). This CDR3 region has 15 residues. This chain's CDR3 is CASSLAGSGANVLTF. The CDR3 DNA reads TGTGCCAGCAGCTTGGCTGGATCTGGGGCCAACGTCCTGACTTTC.

The chain uses TRBV4-1 and TRBJ2-7; D is uncertain. Germline V gene lookup returns CDR1 MGHRA and CDR2 YSYEKL. The CDR3 covers 16 residues. The germline V and J ends were trimmed by 0 bases and 2 bases, with 14 bases remaining between them. The CDR3 loop reads CASSQEPSPRTYEQYF. The DNA for the CDR3 is TGCGCCAGCAGCCAAGAGCCTAGTCCGCGGACCTACGAGCAGTACTTC.

V gene TRBV27 combines with J gene TRBJ1-1, with 8 bases identical to TRBD1. The CDR3 totals 15 residues. Germline V gene sequence: CDR1 MNHEY, CDR2 SMNVEV (reference sequence). J was trimmed by 4 bases and V by 8 bases; bases with no gene match: 12. CDR3 bases: TGTGCCAGCTCTACCCAACGGACAGGGAGCACTGAAGCTTTCTTT. Its translation: CASSTQRTGSTEAFF.

The chain couples TRBV7-8 to TRBJ1-1; a weak D match, TRBD1 (5 bases). Trimming cost V 1 base and J 2 bases, with 11 bases left between them. This CDR3 has 15 residues. Germline V gene lookup returns CDR1 SGHVS and CDR2 FQNEAQ. CDR3 region: CASSLGRGPNTEAFF. The CDR3 DNA reads TGTGCCAGCAGCTTAGGGCGGGGACCAAACACTGAAGCTTTCTTT.

J is TRBJ2-1 and V is TRBV5-1, with D perhaps assigned TRBD1 or TRBD2 (5 bases each). Deletions cut 0 bases from V and 2 bases from J, with 9 bases between. The CDR3 has 15 amino acids. Per germline, CDR1 SGHRS and CDR2 YFSETQ. In DNA, the CDR3 is TGCGCCAGCAGCTTGGAAGGGGACCCCTACAATGAGCAGTTCTTC. The encoded protein is CASSLEGDPYNEQFF.

The chain links TRBV5-4 to TRBJ2-7; 8 nucleotides align to TRBD2. The trim removed 0 bases at V and 0 bases at J, leaving 2 bases unmatched. Germline V CDR1 and CDR2: SGHNT, YYREEE (reference sequence). This CDR3 spans 15 amino acids. CDR3 sequence reads: CASSLAGGSSYEQYF. As DNA, the CDR3 is TGTGCCAGCAGCTTGGCGGGGGGGAGCTCCTACGAGCAGTACTTC.

The chain uses TRBV7-2 and TRBJ2-1; the match to TRBD2 covers 12 bases. V lost 4 bases and J lost 4; bases outside the gene matches: 2. This CDR3 region has 15 residues. The germline V gene encodes CDR1 SGHTA and CDR2 FQGNSA. The CDR3 DNA sequence: TGTGCCAGCAGCTCTAGCGGGGGGGCTTACAATGAGCAGTTCTTC. Protein product: CASSSSGGAYNEQFF. The whole variable domain, remainder taken from reference TRBV7-2 and TRBJ2-1, is GAGVSQSPSNKVTEKGKDVELRCDPISGHTALYWYRQSLGQGLEFLIYFQGNSAPDKSGLPSDRFSAERTGGSVSTLTIQRTQQEDSAVYLCASSSSGGAYNEQFFGPGTRLTVL.

This rearrangement joins TRBV27 to TRBJ1-2, with D possibly matching TRBD1 (5 bases). CDR1 MNHEY and CDR2 SMNVEV come from the germline V gene (reference sequence). Trimming left V 6 bases short and J 0 bases short, with 14 bases between. The CDR3 runs to 15 residues. CDR3 residues: CASRKPDKANYGYTF. As DNA, the CDR3 is TGTGCCAGCAGGAAGCCGGACAAAGCTAACTATGGCTACACCTTC.

The V gene is TRBV2, the J gene TRBJ1-1, with TRBD1 matching over 9 bases. Germline assignment: CDR1 SNHLY and CDR2 FYNNEI. This CDR3 is built from 13 residues. V was pared by 6 bases and J by 4 bases, with 3 bases of the junction left unmatched. The DNA for the CDR3 is TGTGCCAGCAGGGGACAGGGTCCCACTGAAGCTTTCTTT. This gives the protein CASRGQGPTEAFF.

This clone turned up a few times. The rearrangement joins TRBV2 to TRBJ2-7; no firm D call. V lost 8 bases and J 0 bases, leaving 8 bases between the germline ends. Germline CDR1 and CDR2: SNHLY and FYNNEI. The CDR3 is 12 residues long. CDR3 coding DNA: TGTGCCAGCTCCGTGAGCTCCTACGAGCAGTACTTC. Amino acids: CASSVSSYEQYF.

The genes are TRBV9 and TRBJ1-1; a possible D gene is TRBD1 (5 bases). This CDR3 region has 12 residues. V was shortened by 0 bases and J by 6 bases, with 6 bases between the two germline ends. Germline CDR1 and CDR2: SGDLS and YYNGEE. As DNA, the CDR3 is TGTGCCAGCAGCGTAGCAGGGTCTGAAGCTTTCTTT. Translation gives CASSVAGSEAFF.

The rearrangement links TRBV10-3 to TRBJ2-2, with 9 bases identical to TRBD1. V dropped 10 bases and J dropped 4; count of bases not matched to a gene: 4. Germline values: CDR1 ENHRY, CDR2 SYGVKD. The CDR3 contains 13 residues. The CDR3 nucleotides are TGTGCCAGTCGACAGGGGGGCACCGGGGAGCTGTTTTTT. Protein: CASRQGGTGELFF.

The chain employs TRBV5-5 and TRBJ2-2; 11 nucleotides line up with TRBD1. Per the germline V gene, CDR1 is SGHKS and CDR2 is YYEKEE (reference sequence). This CDR3 has 17 residues. The V segment lost 2 bases and the J segment 4 bases; nucleotides outside the gene matches: 7. The DNA of the CDR3 is TGTGCCAGCAGCTTAAAGCGGACAGGGGGCGTCACCGGGGAGCTGTTTTTT. It encodes CASSLKRTGGVTGELFF. The variable domain in full, completed from reference TRBV5-5 and TRBJ2-2, reads DAGVTQSPTHLIKTRGQQVTLRCSPISGHKSVSWYQQVLGQGPQFIFQYYEKEERGRGNFPDRFSARQFPNYSSELNVNALLLGDSALYLCASSLKRTGGVTGELFFGEGSRLTVL.

The chain joins TRBV5-4 to TRBJ2-3; D is perhaps TRBD1 (6 bases). The germline V and J ends were trimmed by 2 bases and 0 bases, with 16 bases remaining between them. The CDR3 extends over 17 amino acids. Germline loops: CDR1 SGHNT, CDR2 YYREEE (reference sequence). This CDR3 reads CASSLGGGPSSTDTQYF. The DNA for the CDR3 is TGTGCCAGCAGCTTAGGTGGGGGCCCCTCTAGCACAGATACGCAGTATTTT.

The rearrangement uses TRBV30 and TRBJ1-4; D is possibly TRBD1 (6 bases). The CDR3 consists of 15 residues. The V gene's germline CDR1 is GTSNPN and CDR2 SVGIG (reference sequence). V lost 3 bases and J lost 6, with 17 bases in between. CDR3 nucleotides: TGTGCCTGGAGCGACATGGACAGTTACCATGAAAAACTGTTTTTT. Its translation: CAWSDMDSYHEKLFF.

The rearrangement uses TRBV6-5 and TRBJ1-3; D gene uncertain. The CDR3 covers 15 residues. Germline lookup yields CDR1 MNHEY and CDR2 SVGAGI. V lost 3 bases and J 4 bases, leaving 13 bases between the germline ends. CDR3 nucleotides: TGTGCCAGCAGTTATAGGCGGCAGCTGGGAAACACCATATATTTT. As protein: CASSYRRQLGNTIYF.

The V gene is TRBV6-5, the J gene TRBJ2-7; the D gene could be TRBD1 or TRBD2 (5 bases each). This CDR3 comprises 16 residues. V shed 4 bases and J shed 3 bases, with 19 bases lying between them. CDR1 is MNHEY, CDR2 SVGAGI, per germline. CDR3 nucleotide sequence: TGTGCCAGCAGTTTCTCCGGGACCCCCGCTGTCTACGAGCAGTACTTC. As protein: CASSFSGTPAVYEQYF.

This clone was picked up a small number of times. The chain carries TRBV4-2 and TRBJ1-4, with D possibly matching TRBD1 (6 bases). Germline CDR1 is LGHNA and CDR2 is YNFKEQ. Trimming pared 0 bases from V and 4 bases from J, leaving 12 bases between. The CDR3 sequence is 16 residues long. CDR3 DNA: TGTGCCAGCAGCCAAGATAGCGTGGACAGTAATGAAAAACTGTTTTTT. Translation gives CASSQDSVDSNEKLFF.

CDR3 region: CASSRRAPGTGELFF. In DNA form, the CDR3 reads TGCGCCAGCAGTCGCAGGGCCCCGGGCACCGGGGAGCTGTTTTTT. The chain combines TRBV4-1 with TRBJ2-2, with a possible D match to TRBD1 (5 bases). CDR1 and CDR2 (germline): MGHRA, YSYEKL. The CDR3 has 15 amino acids. Trimming removed 6 bases at V and 4 bases at J, with 15 bases between.

The chain couples TRBV7-2 to TRBJ2-7; TRBD2 matches 7 bases. The CDR3 contains 14 residues. V gave up 7 bases and J gave up 2 bases; unmatched junction bases: 8. Per germline, CDR1 SGHTA and CDR2 FQGNSA. The CDR3 DNA sequence: TGTGCCAGCACCCGAGGTCGGGGGGCCTACGAGCAGTACTTC. Translating gives CASTRGRGAYEQYF.

The rearrangement links TRBV19 to TRBJ1-5, with D maybe TRBD1 (6 bases). V lost 7 bases and J 6 bases, leaving 16 bases between the germline ends. CDR3 length equals 14 residues. Germline V gene data show CDR1 as LNHDA and CDR2 as SQIVND (reference sequence). The CDR3 here is CASKVGGSGQPQHF. In DNA form, the CDR3 reads TGTGCCAGTAAAGTAGGGGGATCGGGTCAGCCCCAGCATTTT.